A selection of T cell receptor beta chains follows, all from one sample in a study of spatial heterogeneity in lung cancer. From the 5' RACE reads, TCRdb called clonotypes with MiXCR, one entry per CDR3 protein. The sample gives roughly 5,700 distinct CDR3 sequences, approximately 8% of which show up once; 25% to 30% is in the top ten. The sample in question was lung tumor tissue, obtained at surgery. The receptors stem from a female donor with early-stage non-small cell lung cancer. Both conserved end residues are part of each CDR3. A D gene is named only where the DNA matches it firmly. Expanded clones get a size class; other rows say once, few or many, or leave the size out.

v_gene: TRBV7-2; d_gene: .; abundance: many; j_gene: TRBJ1-5; CDR3aa: CASSRQGYGQPQHF; CDR3nt: TGTGCCAGCTCCAGGCAGGGGTACGGTCAGCCCCAGCATTTT
v_gene: TRBV12-3/TRBV12-4; d_gene: .; abundance: many; j_gene: TRBJ2-3; CDR3aa: CASSFRIAGTDTQYF; CDR3nt: TGTGCCAGCAGTTTTCGCATAGCGGGCACAGATACGCAGTATTTT
v_gene: TRBV2; d_gene: .; abundance: .; j_gene: TRBJ2-3; CDR3aa: CASVANTDTQYF; CDR3nt: TGTGCCAGCGTAGCCAACACAGATACGCAGTATTTT
v_gene: TRBV7-9; d_gene: TRBD2; abundance: medium-sized; j_gene: TRBJ2-1; CDR3aa: CASSGERTSGRVYNEQFF; CDR3nt: TGTGCCAGCAGCGGGGAGCGGACTAGCGGGAGAGTCTACAATGAGCAGTTCTTC
v_gene: TRBV19; d_gene: .; abundance: many; j_gene: TRBJ1-2; CDR3aa: CASSTQGPYGYTF; CDR3nt: TGTGCCAGTAGTACTCAGGGTCCTTATGGCTACACCTTC
v_gene: TRBV12-3/TRBV12-4; d_gene: TRBD2; abundance: many; j_gene: TRBJ2-3; CDR3aa: CASSLVRTSGGSTDTQYF; CDR3nt: TGTGCCAGCAGTTTAGTCCGGACTAGCGGGGGAAGCACAGATACGCAGTATTTT
v_gene: TRBV6-1; d_gene: .; abundance: many; j_gene: TRBJ1-1; CDR3aa: CASSEGRVEAFF; CDR3nt: TGTGCCAGCAGTGAAGGTAGGGTCGAAGCTTTCTTT
v_gene: TRBV5-6; d_gene: TRBD1; abundance: many; j_gene: TRBJ2-3; CDR3aa: CASSPPPGGVTDTQYF; CDR3nt: TGTGCCAGCAGCCCCCCGCCAGGGGGTGTCACAGATACGCAGTATTTT
v_gene: TRBV20-1; d_gene: .; abundance: few; j_gene: TRBJ2-7; CDR3aa: CSARVGQLNTYEQYF; CDR3nt: TGCAGTGCTAGAGTGGGTCAGTTGAATACCTACGAGCAGTACTTC
v_gene: TRBV7-2; d_gene: TRBD2; abundance: many; j_gene: TRBJ2-1; CDR3aa: CASSPSAGLAVNEQFF; CDR3nt: TGTGCCAGCAGCCCGTCCGCGGGACTAGCGGTAAATGAGCAGTTCTTC
v_gene: TRBV5-1; d_gene: TRBD1; abundance: many; j_gene: TRBJ2-2; CDR3aa: CASSQPPRGRELDTGELFF; CDR3nt: TGCGCCAGCAGCCAGCCCCCCAGGGGGCGGGAATTGGACACCGGGGAGCTGTTTTTT
v_gene: TRBV4-3; d_gene: .; abundance: many; j_gene: TRBJ2-7; CDR3aa: CASSQDFGDEQYF; CDR3nt: TGCGCCAGCAGCCAAGATTTCGGGGACGAGCAGTACTTC
v_gene: TRBV2; d_gene: .; abundance: many; j_gene: TRBJ1-2; CDR3aa: CASSVNTYGYTF; CDR3nt: TGTGCCAGCAGTGTCAACACCTATGGCTACACCTTC
v_gene: TRBV7-2; d_gene: .; abundance: many; j_gene: TRBJ2-7; CDR3aa: CASSPTRRGYEQYF; CDR3nt: TGTGCCAGCAGCCCAACCAGACGAGGATACGAGCAGTACTTC
v_gene: TRBV12-3/TRBV12-4; d_gene: TRBD2; abundance: many; j_gene: TRBJ2-1; CDR3aa: CASAPSGGLAYEQFF; CDR3nt: TGTGCCAGCGCCCCTAGCGGGGGGCTAGCCTATGAGCAGTTCTTC
v_gene: TRBV6-1; d_gene: TRBD1; abundance: many; j_gene: TRBJ1-5; CDR3aa: CASNGGQFSNQPQHF; CDR3nt: TGTGCCAGCAACGGGGGACAGTTTAGCAATCAGCCCCAGCATTTT
v_gene: TRBV11-3; d_gene: TRBD2; abundance: many; j_gene: TRBJ2-1; CDR3aa: CASSLDGSGGASFF; CDR3nt: TGTGCCAGCAGCTTAGATGGTAGCGGGGGGGCTTCGTTCTTC
v_gene: TRBV30; d_gene: .; abundance: medium-sized; j_gene: TRBJ1-6; CDR3aa: CAWTDRQTSPLHF; CDR3nt: TGTGCCTGGACTGACAGACAGACTTCACCCCTCCACTTT